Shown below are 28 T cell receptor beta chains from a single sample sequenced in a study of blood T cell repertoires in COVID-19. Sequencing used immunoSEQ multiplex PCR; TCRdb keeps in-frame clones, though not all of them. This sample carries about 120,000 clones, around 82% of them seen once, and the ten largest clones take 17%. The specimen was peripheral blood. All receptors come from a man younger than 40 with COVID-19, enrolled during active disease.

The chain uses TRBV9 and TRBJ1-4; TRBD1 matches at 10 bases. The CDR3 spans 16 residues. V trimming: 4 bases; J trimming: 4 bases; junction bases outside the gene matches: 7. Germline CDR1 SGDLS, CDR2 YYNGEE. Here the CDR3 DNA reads TGTGCCAGCAGCTTTTCGACAGGGGGCATTAATGAAAAACTGTTTTTT. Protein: CASSFSTGGINEKLFF.

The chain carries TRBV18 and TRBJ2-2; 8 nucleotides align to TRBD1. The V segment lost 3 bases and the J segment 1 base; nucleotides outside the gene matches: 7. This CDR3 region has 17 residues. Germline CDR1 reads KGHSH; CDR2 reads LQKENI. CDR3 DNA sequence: TGTGCCAGCTCACCGCTCACCGGGACAGGGAACACCGGGGAGCTGTTTTTT. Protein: CASSPLTGTGNTGELFF.

The CDR3 sequence: CASKEFINEKLFF. CDR3 coding DNA: TGTGCCAGCAAGGAGTTCATTAATGAAAAACTGTTTTTT. V and J are TRBV6-5 and TRBJ1-4; D not resolved. V dropped 7 bases and J dropped 4 bases, with 10 bases sitting between them. CDR3 length equals 13 residues. CDR1 and CDR2 (germline): MNHEY, SVGAGI.

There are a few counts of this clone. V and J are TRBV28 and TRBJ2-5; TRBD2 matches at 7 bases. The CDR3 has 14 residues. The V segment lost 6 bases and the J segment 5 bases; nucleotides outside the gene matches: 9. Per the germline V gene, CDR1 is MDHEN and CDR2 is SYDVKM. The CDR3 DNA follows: TGTGCCAGCAGATCGGCGGGAGTGAGGGAGACCCAGTACTTC. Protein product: CASRSAGVRETQYF.

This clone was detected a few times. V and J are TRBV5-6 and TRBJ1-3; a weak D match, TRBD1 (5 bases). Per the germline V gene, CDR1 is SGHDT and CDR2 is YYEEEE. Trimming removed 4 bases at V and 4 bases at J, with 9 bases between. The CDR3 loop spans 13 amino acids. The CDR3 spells CASSQGTGNTIYF. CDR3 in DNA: TGTGCCAGCAGCCAGGGAACAGGAAACACCATATATTTT. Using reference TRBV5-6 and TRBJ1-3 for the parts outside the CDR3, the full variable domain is DAGVTQSPTHLIKTRGQQVTLRCSPKSGHDTVSWYQQALGQGPQFIFQYYEEEERQRGNFPDRFSGHQFPNYSSELNVNALLLGDSALYLCASSQGTGNTIYFGEGSWLTVV.

The CDR3 region has the DNA TGTGCCAGCAGCTTAACGAGGGGGCGCGGCAACGTCCTGACTTTC. It codes for CASSLTRGRGNVLTF. V and J are TRBV11-3 and TRBJ2-6; 7 bases are a match to TRBD1. Unmatched junction bases numbered 7, after V lost 2 bases and J lost 9 bases. Germline assignment: CDR1 SGHNT and CDR2 YENEEA. This CDR3 is 15 amino acids long. The variable domain in full, with the rest retrieved from reference TRBV11-3 and TRBJ2-6, is EAGVVQSPRYKIIEKKQPVAFWCNPISGHNTLYWYLQNLGQGPELLIRYENEEAVDDSQLPKDRFSAERLKGVDSTLKIQPAELGDSAVYLCASSLTRGRGNVLTFGAGSRLTVL.

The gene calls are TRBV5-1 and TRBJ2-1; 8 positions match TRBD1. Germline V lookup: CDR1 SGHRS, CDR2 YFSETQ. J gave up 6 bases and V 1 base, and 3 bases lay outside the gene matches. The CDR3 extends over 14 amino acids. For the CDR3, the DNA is TGCGCCAGCAGCTTGCAAACAGGGGGCAATGAGCAGTTCTTC. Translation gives CASSLQTGGNEQFF.

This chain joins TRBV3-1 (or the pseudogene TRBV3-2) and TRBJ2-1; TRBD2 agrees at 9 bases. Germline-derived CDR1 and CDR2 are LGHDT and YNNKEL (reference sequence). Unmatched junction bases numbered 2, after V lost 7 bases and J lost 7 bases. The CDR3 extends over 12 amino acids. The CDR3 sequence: CASMTSGNEQFF. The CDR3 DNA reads TGTGCCAGCATGACTAGCGGTAATGAGCAGTTCTTC.

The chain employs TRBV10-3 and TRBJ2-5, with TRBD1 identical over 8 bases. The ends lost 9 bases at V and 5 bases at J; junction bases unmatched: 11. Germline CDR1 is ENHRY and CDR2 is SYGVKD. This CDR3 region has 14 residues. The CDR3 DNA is TGTGCCATTTCGGGACAGGAGAATAGGGAGACCCAGTACTTC. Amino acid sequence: CAISGQENRETQYF.

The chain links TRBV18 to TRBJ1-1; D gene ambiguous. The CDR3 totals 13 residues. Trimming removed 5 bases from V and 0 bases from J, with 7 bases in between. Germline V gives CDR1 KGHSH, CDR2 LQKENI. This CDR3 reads CASSTAMNTEAFF. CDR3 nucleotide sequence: TGTGCCAGCTCAACAGCCATGAACACTGAAGCTTTCTTT.

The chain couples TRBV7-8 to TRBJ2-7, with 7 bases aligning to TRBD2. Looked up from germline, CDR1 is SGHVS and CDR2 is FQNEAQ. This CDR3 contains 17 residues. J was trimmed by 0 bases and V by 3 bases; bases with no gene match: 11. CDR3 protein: CASSFPSQGGTSYEQYF. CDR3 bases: TGTGCCAGCAGCTTTCCCTCTCAGGGAGGGACCTCCTACGAGCAGTACTTC.

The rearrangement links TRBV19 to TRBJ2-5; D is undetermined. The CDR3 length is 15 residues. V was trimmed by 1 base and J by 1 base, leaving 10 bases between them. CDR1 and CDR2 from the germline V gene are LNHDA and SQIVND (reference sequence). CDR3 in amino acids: CASSIGGSRQETQYF. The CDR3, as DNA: TGTGCCAGTAGTATAGGAGGTTCTCGCCAAGAGACCCAGTACTTC.

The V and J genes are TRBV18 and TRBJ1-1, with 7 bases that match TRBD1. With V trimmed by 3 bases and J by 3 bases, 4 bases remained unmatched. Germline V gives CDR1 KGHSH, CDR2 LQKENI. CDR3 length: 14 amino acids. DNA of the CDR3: TGTGCCAGCTCACCGGGACAGATCTACACTGAAGCTTTCTTT. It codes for CASSPGQIYTEAFF.

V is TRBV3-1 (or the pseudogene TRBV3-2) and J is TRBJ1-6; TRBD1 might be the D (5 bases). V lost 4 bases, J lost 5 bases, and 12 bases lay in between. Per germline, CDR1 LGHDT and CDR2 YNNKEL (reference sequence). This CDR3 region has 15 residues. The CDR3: CASSPGGKHNSPLHF. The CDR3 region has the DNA TGTGCCAGCAGCCCCGGGGGAAAGCATAATTCACCCCTCCACTTT.

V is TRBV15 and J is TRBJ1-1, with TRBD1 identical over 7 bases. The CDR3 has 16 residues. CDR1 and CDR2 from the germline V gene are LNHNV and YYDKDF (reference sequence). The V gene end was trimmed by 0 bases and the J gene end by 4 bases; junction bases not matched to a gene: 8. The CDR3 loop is CATSRDPRQGVTEAFF. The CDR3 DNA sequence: TGTGCCACCAGCAGAGATCCCCGACAGGGCGTCACTGAAGCTTTCTTT.

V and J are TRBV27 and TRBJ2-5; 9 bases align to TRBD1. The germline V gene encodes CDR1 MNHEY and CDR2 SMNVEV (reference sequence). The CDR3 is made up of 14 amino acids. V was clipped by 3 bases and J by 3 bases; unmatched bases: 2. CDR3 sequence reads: CASSLWTGEETQYF. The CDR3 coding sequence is TGTGCCAGCAGTTTGTGGACAGGGGAAGAGACCCAGTACTTC.

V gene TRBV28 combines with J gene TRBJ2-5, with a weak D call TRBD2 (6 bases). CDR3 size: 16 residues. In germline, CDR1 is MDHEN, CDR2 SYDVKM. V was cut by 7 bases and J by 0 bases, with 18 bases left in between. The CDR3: CASTAILRGYQETQYF. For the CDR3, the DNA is TGTGCCAGCACCGCGATCCTTCGGGGGTACCAAGAGACCCAGTACTTC.

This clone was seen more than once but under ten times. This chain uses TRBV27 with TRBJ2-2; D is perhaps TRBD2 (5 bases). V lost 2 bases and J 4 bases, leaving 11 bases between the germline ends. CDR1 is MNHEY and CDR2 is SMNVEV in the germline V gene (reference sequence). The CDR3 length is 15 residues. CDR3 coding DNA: TGTGCCAGCAGTTTAGGTGGAGGCACCACCGGGGAGCTGTTTTTT. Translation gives CASSLGGGTTGELFF.

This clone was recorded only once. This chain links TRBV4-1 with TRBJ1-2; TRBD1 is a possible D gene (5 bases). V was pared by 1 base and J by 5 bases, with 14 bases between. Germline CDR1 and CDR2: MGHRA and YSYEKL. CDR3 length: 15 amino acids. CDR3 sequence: CASSQVPTAPYGYTF. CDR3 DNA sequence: TGCGCCAGCAGCCAAGTCCCGACAGCACCTTATGGCTACACCTTC.

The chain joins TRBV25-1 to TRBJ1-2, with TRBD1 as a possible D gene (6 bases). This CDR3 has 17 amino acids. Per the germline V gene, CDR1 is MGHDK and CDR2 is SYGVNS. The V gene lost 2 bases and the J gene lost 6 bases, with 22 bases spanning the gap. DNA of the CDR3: TGTGCCAGCAGTGAACCCCCCCGGGGGGGGCAAGATCATGGCTACACCTTC. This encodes CASSEPPRGGQDHGYTF.

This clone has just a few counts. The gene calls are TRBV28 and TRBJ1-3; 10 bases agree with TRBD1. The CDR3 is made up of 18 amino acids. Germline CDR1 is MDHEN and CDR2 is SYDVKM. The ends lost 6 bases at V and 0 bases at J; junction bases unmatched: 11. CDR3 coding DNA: TGTGCCAGCAGCCCGCGGGACAGGGGTTACTACTCTGGAAACACCATATATTTT. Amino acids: CASSPRDRGYYSGNTIYF.

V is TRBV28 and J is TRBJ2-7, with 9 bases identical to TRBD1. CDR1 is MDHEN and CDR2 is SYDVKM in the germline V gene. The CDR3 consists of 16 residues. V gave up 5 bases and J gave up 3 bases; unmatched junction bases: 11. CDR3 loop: CASSPLGTGRNYEQYF. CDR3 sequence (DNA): TGTGCCAGCAGTCCACTCGGGACAGGGAGAAACTACGAGCAGTACTTC.

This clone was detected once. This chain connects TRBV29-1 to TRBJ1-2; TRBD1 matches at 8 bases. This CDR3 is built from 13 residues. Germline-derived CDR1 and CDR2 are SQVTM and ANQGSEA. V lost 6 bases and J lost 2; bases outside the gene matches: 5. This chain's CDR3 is CSVQTGANYGYTF. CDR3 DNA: TGCAGCGTCCAGACAGGGGCGAACTATGGCTACACCTTC. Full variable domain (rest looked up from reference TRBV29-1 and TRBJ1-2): SAVISQKPSRDICQRGTSLTIQCQVDSQVTMMFWYRQQPGQSLTLIATANQGSEATYESGFVIDKFPISRPNLTFSTLTVSNMSPEDSSIYLCSVQTGANYGYTFGSGTRLTVV.

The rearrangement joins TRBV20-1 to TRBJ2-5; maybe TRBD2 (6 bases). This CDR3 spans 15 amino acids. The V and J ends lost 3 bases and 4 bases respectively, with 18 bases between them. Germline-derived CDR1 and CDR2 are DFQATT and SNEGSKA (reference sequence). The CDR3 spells CSASWLARGRETQYF. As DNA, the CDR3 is TGCAGTGCTAGTTGGCTAGCGCGAGGTCGAGAGACCCAGTACTTC.

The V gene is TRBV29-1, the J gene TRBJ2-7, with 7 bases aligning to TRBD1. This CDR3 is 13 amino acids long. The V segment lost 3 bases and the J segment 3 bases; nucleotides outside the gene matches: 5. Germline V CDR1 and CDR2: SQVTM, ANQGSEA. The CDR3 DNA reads TGCAGCGTTGACGAGGGGGCGGACTACGAGCAGTACTTC. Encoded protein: CSVDEGADYEQYF.

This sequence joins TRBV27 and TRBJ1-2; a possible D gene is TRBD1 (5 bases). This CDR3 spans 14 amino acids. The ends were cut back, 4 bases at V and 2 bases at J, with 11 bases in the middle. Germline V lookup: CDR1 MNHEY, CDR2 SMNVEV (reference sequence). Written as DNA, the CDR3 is TGTGCCAGCAGTTCGATTACAGGAAACTATGGCTACACCTTC. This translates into CASSSITGNYGYTF.

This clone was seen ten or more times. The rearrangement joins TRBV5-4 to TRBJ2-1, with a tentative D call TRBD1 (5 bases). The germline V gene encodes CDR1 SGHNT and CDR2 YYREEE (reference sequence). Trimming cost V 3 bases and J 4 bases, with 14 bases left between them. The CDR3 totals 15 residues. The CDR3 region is CASSSTTQEYNEQFF. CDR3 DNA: TGTGCCAGCAGCTCAACGACACAGGAGTACAATGAGCAGTTCTTC.

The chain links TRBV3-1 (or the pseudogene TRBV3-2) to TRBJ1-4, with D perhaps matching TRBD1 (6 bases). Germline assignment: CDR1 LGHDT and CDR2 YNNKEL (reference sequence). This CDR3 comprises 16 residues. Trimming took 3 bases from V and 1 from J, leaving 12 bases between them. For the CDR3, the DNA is TGTGCCAGCAGCCATCTAAAACAGGGAACTAATGAAAAACTGTTTTTT. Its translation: CASSHLKQGTNEKLFF.